The following is a T cell receptor beta chain sequence with its context. Antigen: not known. The V and J ends lost 0 bases and 7 bases respectively, with 8 bases between them. The CDR3 runs to 12 residues. Germline CDR1 SGHDT, CDR2 YYEEEE. The method was immunoSEQ multiplex PCR; TCRdb's version includes in-frame clones alone and lacks a portion of them. The repertoire consists of more than 85,000 clones, with approximately 89% occurring once and the leading ten covering 0.25% to 0.3%. This record comes from a study of OX40 agonist ivuxolimab in advanced cancers. Study-level information: The dose-escalation group included hepatocellular carcinoma, melanoma, renal cell carcinoma and head and neck cancer. Partial responses, seen in three patients, involved one hepatocellular carcinoma and two cutaneous melanomas. Study results and limitations: The specificity for antigen of the expanded peripheral T cells was not determined.

Systemic immunosuppression or autoimmune disease history was grounds to exclude patients. This sequence was found in an adult with an advanced solid tumor such as melanoma, head and neck, liver or kidney cancer. Sample: CD4+ or CD8+ T cells sorted from blood, taken in a trial of the OX40 agonist ivuxolimab. V usage is TRBV5-6 and J usage is TRBJ2-7; tentatively, D is TRBD1 or TRBD2 (5 bases each). The CDR3 DNA reads as TGTGCCAGCAGCTTGGTTGGGGGAGAGCAGTACTTC. Protein sequence: CASSLVGGEQYF.